These T cell receptor beta chains were read from a single sample in a study of CD8 T cells in ankylosing spondylitis. Using its own MiXCR run on the 5' RACE reads, TCRdb lists one record per CDR3 protein. The table lists fewer than 180,000 distinct CDR3 sequences, approximately 44% of them singletons. Sequencing input: synovial fluid, either unsorted or a sorted T cell fraction (not recorded which). The receptor set was obtained from a male donor with ankylosing spondylitis. Each CDR3 is given without its conserved first and last residue. Each record gives: clone size, V gene, J gene, CDR3 protein. Only part of the rows carry a size: once, few, many, or a class if the clone is expanded.

clone size: -; V gene: TRBV20-1; J gene: TRBJ1-2; CDR3 protein: SARDFANYGYT
clone size: -; V gene: TRBV4-2; J gene: TRBJ2-5; CDR3 protein: ASSQAEKSGTSGQETQY
clone size: few; V gene: TRBV10-3; J gene: TRBJ2-3; CDR3 protein: AISETGGRLSSTDTQY
clone size: -; V gene: TRBV7-9; J gene: TRBJ1-2; CDR3 protein: ASSLLSIYGYT
clone size: -; V gene: TRBV5-1; J gene: TRBJ2-3; CDR3 protein: ASSGSSEVHFGPDTQY
clone size: -; V gene: TRBV20-1; J gene: TRBJ2-1; CDR3 protein: RLGNEQF
clone size: once; V gene: TRBV12-3/TRBV12-4; J gene: TRBJ2-7; CDR3 protein: ASSFRAGVSSEQY
clone size: -; V gene: TRBV29-1; J gene: TRBJ2-3; CDR3 protein: SVQAGGITDTQY
clone size: once; V gene: TRBV5-1; J gene: TRBJ2-7; CDR3 protein: ASSLGVWDRPNYEQY
clone size: -; V gene: TRBV7-9; J gene: TRBJ2-3; CDR3 protein: ASSSRLAGGTDTQY
clone size: -; V gene: TRBV7-2; J gene: TRBJ2-5; CDR3 protein: ASSLAETQY
clone size: many; V gene: TRBV13; J gene: TRBJ1-1; CDR3 protein: ASSLQGYNTEAF
clone size: -; V gene: TRBV28; J gene: TRBJ2-3; CDR3 protein: ASSLVRAGTGDTQY
clone size: -; V gene: TRBV11-1; J gene: TRBJ2-7; CDR3 protein: ASSFGTGPYEQY
clone size: -; V gene: TRBV10-3; J gene: TRBJ1-5; CDR3 protein: AISARGSSNQPQH
clone size: -; V gene: TRBV4-3; J gene: TRBJ2-1; CDR3 protein: ASSQVPTAGAHEQF
clone size: -; V gene: TRBV12-3/TRBV12-4; J gene: TRBJ2-1; CDR3 protein: ASRLYNEQF
clone size: few; V gene: TRBV4-1; J gene: TRBJ2-3; CDR3 protein: ASSQEWRGVTDTQY
clone size: many; V gene: TRBV7-9; J gene: TRBJ1-5; CDR3 protein: ASSLDGYSNQPQH
clone size: -; V gene: TRBV11-1; J gene: TRBJ2-2; CDR3 protein: ASSLGRGPYTGELF
clone size: -; V gene: TRBV12-3/TRBV12-4; J gene: TRBJ2-1; CDR3 protein: ASSSLAVSSYNEQF
clone size: -; V gene: TRBV10-3; J gene: TRBJ1-1; CDR3 protein: AISLQSGTGAPEAF
clone size: few; V gene: TRBV12-5; J gene: TRBJ2-2; CDR3 protein: ASGSGLAAGELF
clone size: -; V gene: TRBV10-3; J gene: TRBJ2-1; CDR3 protein: AISESRASGVYNEQF
clone size: -; V gene: TRBV7-2; J gene: TRBJ2-3; CDR3 protein: ASSLGTQRDTQY
clone size: few; V gene: TRBV29-1; J gene: TRBJ2-1; CDR3 protein: SVGLGLVNEQF
clone size: -; V gene: TRBV7-9; J gene: TRBJ1-1; CDR3 protein: ASSIEAGENTEAF
clone size: -; V gene: TRBV11-2; J gene: TRBJ2-1; CDR3 protein: ASSLEYGSYNEQF
clone size: -; V gene: TRBV27; J gene: TRBJ2-2; CDR3 protein: ASRPGLAGVGELF
clone size: -; V gene: TRBV28; J gene: TRBJ1-1; CDR3 protein: ASSLYVQFMSTEAF
clone size: -; V gene: TRBV29-1; J gene: TRBJ1-1; CDR3 protein: SVEDTHTGPLVNTEAF
clone size: -; V gene: TRBV10-3; J gene: TRBJ1-5; CDR3 protein: AISEWAGGSNQPQH
clone size: few; V gene: TRBV7-2; J gene: TRBJ2-1; CDR3 protein: ASKARGRDWSSNEQF
clone size: few; V gene: TRBV7-3; J gene: TRBJ1-1; CDR3 protein: ASSPDSLTEAF
clone size: -; V gene: TRBV28; J gene: TRBJ2-7; CDR3 protein: ASSPPTGPSYEQY
clone size: -; V gene: TRBV9; J gene: TRBJ2-5; CDR3 protein: ASSVGNQETQY
clone size: many; V gene: TRBV29-1; J gene: TRBJ2-1; CDR3 protein: SVSTTSGHYNEQF
clone size: many; V gene: TRBV7-9; J gene: TRBJ2-7; CDR3 protein: ASSLAVTGEQY
clone size: -; V gene: TRBV27; J gene: TRBJ2-1; CDR3 protein: ASRRFPYNEQF
clone size: -; V gene: TRBV12-3/TRBV12-4; J gene: TRBJ2-7; CDR3 protein: ASSFFGNNEQY